Following are 30 T cell receptor beta chains from one sample sequenced in a study of post-analysis software for immune sequencing data. Study-wide results and caveats: The study found TRBV5-6, TRBV5-1 and TRBV20-1 among about five TRBV segments more frequent in patients than controls.

These receptors' targets are unknown. Incorporated into the TCR beta cDNA libraries were unique molecular identifiers, which served to reduce PCR and sequencing biases. TCRdb independently ran MiXCR on the PCR reads; one entry per CDR3 protein. The sample carries about 800,000 distinct CDR3 sequences, 30% recorded once. Input material: blood. The receptors stem from a girl aged 5-17 years with multiple sclerosis.

Remarks on this clonotype: A much larger clone lies one base from this, so it may be a read error. This sequence joins TRBV4-2 and TRBJ2-3; no reliable D call. Trimming shortened V by 1 base and J by 10 bases, and 21 bases separated the two germline ends. The germline V gene has CDR1 LGHNA and CDR2 YNFKEQ. This CDR3 has 16 residues. The CDR3 sequence: CASSQAPNPSQNPQYF. Written as DNA, the CDR3 is TGTGCCAGCAGCCAAGCGCCTAACCCATCCCAAAATCCGCAGTATTTT.

The CDR3 DNA reads as TGTGCCAGCAGCAAATATCGGGGACAGGGTGGCCAGCCCCAGCATTTT. Translation gives CASSKYRGQGGQPQHF. This chain joins TRBV28 and TRBJ1-5; TRBD1 matches at 9 bases. This CDR3 spans 16 amino acids. Trimming removed 6 bases from V and 7 bases from J; junction bases left unmatched: 13. Germline V gene sequence: CDR1 MDHEN, CDR2 SYDVKM.

This chain uses TRBV7-9 with TRBJ2-5; D may be TRBD1 (5 bases). The germline V gene has CDR1 SEHNR and CDR2 FQNEAQ (reference sequence). V lost 8 bases, J lost 7 bases, and 14 bases lay in between. This CDR3 spans 12 amino acids. CDR3 loop: CASPGRVGTQYF. CDR3 in DNA: TGTGCCAGCCCGGGCAGGGTGGGGACCCAGTACTTC.

The CDR3 coding sequence is TGTGCCAGTAGTAGACGGGGGCGAGCGGGAGAGCGAAATGAGCAGTTCTTC. This gives the protein CASSRRGRAGERNEQFF. The V gene is TRBV19, the J gene TRBJ2-1; the match to TRBD2 covers 8 bases. Germline V gene lookup returns CDR1 LNHDA and CDR2 SQIVND (reference sequence). Losses at the gene ends were 4 bases for V and 7 bases for J; bases not matched to a gene: 15. The CDR3 length is 17 residues.

This rearrangement joins TRBV4-1 to TRBJ1-1, with a weak D call TRBD1 (6 bases). There are 13 residues in the CDR3. The germline CDR1 and CDR2 sequences are MGHRA and YSYEKL. With 3 bases removed from V and 4 bases from J, the gap between germline ends came to 9 bases. The chain's CDR3 is CASSHQDSTEAFF. The CDR3 DNA sequence: TGCGCCAGCAGCCATCAGGACAGCACTGAAGCTTTCTTT.

In its sample, this clonotype was seen a few times. The rearrangement uses TRBV5-1 and TRBJ2-1; 11 bases align to TRBD2. Germline V gene data show CDR1 as SGHRS and CDR2 as YFSETQ. V lost 4 bases to trimming and J lost 4 bases; unmatched junction nucleotides: 7. The CDR3 extends over 16 amino acids. CDR3 DNA sequence: TGCGCCAGCAGCCCGGCGGGACTAGCGGATTACAATGAGCAGTTCTTC. It codes for CASSPAGLADYNEQFF.

The gene calls are TRBV6-1 and TRBJ2-3, with D tentatively TRBD2 (5 bases). CDR3 length equals 13 residues. V lost 7 bases to trimming and J lost 4 bases, with 12 bases between them. Per germline, CDR1 MNHNS and CDR2 SASEGT. CDR3 in amino acids: CASTAPGADTQYF. The CDR3 DNA follows: TGTGCCAGCACTGCCCCCGGGGCAGATACGCAGTATTTT.

The rearrangement joins TRBV27 to TRBJ2-1, with 10 bases aligning to TRBD2. Germline loops: CDR1 MNHEY, CDR2 SMNVEV (reference sequence). V gave up 3 bases and J gave up 7 bases; unmatched junction bases: 6. This CDR3 spans 15 amino acids. For the CDR3, the DNA is TGTGCCAGCAGTTTGGCAGCGGGAGGGCCAAATGAGCAGTTCTTC. It is translated as CASSLAAGGPNEQFF.

The V gene is TRBV5-1, the J gene TRBJ1-3; unclear D gene. V was cut by 0 bases and J by 0 bases, with 10 bases left in between. The CDR3 length is 16 residues. Looked up from germline, CDR1 is SGHRS and CDR2 is YFSETQ. CDR3 bases: TGCGCCAGCAGCTTGGGGTACCGGACCTCTGGAAACACCATATATTTT. Its protein is CASSLGYRTSGNTIYF.

In its sample, this clonotype was seen a few times. V usage is TRBV28 and J usage is TRBJ2-3; 8 bases fit TRBD1. CDR3 length: 13 residues. Trimming at V came to 8 bases and at J to 4 bases, leaving 5 bases not matched to a gene. Per germline, CDR1 MDHEN and CDR2 SYDVKM. The CDR3 spells CASQTGVADTQYF. The CDR3 DNA is TGTGCCAGCCAGACAGGGGTTGCAGATACGCAGTATTTT.

The chain recombines TRBV7-2 with TRBJ1-2; tentatively, D is TRBD1 (6 bases). Germline CDR1 SGHTA, CDR2 FQGNSA. Trimming left V 2 bases short and J 8 bases short, with 12 bases between. The CDR3 is 13 residues long. This CDR3 reads CASSLQGRRGYTF. CDR3 in DNA: TGTGCCAGCAGCTTACAGGGGAGACGAGGCTACACCTTC.

A few counts support this clonotype. This sequence joins TRBV7-6 and TRBJ2-1; D perhaps matches TRBD1 (5 bases). CDR1 and CDR2 (germline): SGHVS, FNYEAQ. This CDR3 is 13 amino acids long. V gave up 5 bases and J gave up 7 bases, with 12 bases separating them. The CDR3 here is CASSADSVNEQFF. The CDR3 DNA reads TGTGCCAGCAGCGCCGACAGCGTTAATGAGCAGTTCTTC.

This chain links TRBV7-2 with TRBJ2-7; 7 nucleotides align to TRBD1. Germline CDR1 SGHTA, CDR2 FQGNSA. The junction had 9 bases not matched to a gene; V was cut back by 1 base and J by 3 bases. The CDR3 runs 16 residues. The CDR3 loop reads CASSLVKGQGVYEQYF. In DNA form, the CDR3 reads TGTGCCAGCAGCTTAGTAAAGGGGCAGGGGGTCTACGAGCAGTACTTC.

This sequence joins TRBV6-5 and TRBJ2-3, with TRBD2 matching 13 bases. The CDR3 is made up of 13 amino acids. Per the germline V gene, CDR1 is MNHEY and CDR2 is SVGAGI. The V gene end was trimmed by 10 bases and the J gene end by 10 bases; junction bases not matched to a gene: 8. The CDR3 protein is CATRLAGGSSQYF. CDR3 sequence (DNA): TGTGCCACCCGACTAGCGGGGGGTAGCTCGCAGTATTTT.

The chain carries TRBV20-1 and TRBJ2-4, with TRBD2 matching 10 bases. The J call is in doubt because the DNA end fits TRBJ2-7 better. Germline-derived CDR1 and CDR2 are DFQATT and SNEGSKA (reference sequence). This CDR3 has 16 residues. The CDR3 here is CSATDPSTSGLGEQYF. DNA of the CDR3: TGCAGTGCTACCGACCCCTCGACTAGCGGGTTGGGCGAGCAGTACTTC.

The rearrangement joins TRBV3-1 to TRBJ2-3; D unresolved. Trimming cost V 6 bases and J 1 base, with 11 bases left between them. This CDR3 is built from 14 residues. The germline CDR1 and CDR2 sequences are LGHDT and YNNKEL (reference sequence). This CDR3 is CASSAESGTDTQYF. Written as DNA, the CDR3 is TGTGCCAGCAGTGCTGAAAGCGGCACAGATACGCAGTATTTT.

The J gene is TRBJ2-3, the V gene TRBV7-9; TRBD2 matches at 8 bases. CDR3 size: 15 residues. J was trimmed by 9 bases and V by 5 bases; bases with no gene match: 13. Looked up from germline, CDR1 is SEHNR and CDR2 is FQNEAQ (reference sequence). The CDR3 here is CASSDPGLVPGTQYF. The DNA for the CDR3 is TGTGCCAGCAGCGACCCGGGACTAGTGCCTGGAACGCAGTATTTT.

This chain connects TRBV2 to TRBJ2-5, with TRBD2 as a possible D gene (6 bases). The last part of the DNA fits TRBJ2-7 better; the J call may be wrong. CDR1 is SNHLY, CDR2 FYNNEI, per germline. This CDR3 comprises 14 residues. CDR3 bases: TGTGCCAGCCTTGGCCGGAGGGGCGGCTACGAGCAGTACTTC. This sequence encodes CASLGRRGGYEQYF.

The sample holds a few counts of this clonotype. This sequence joins TRBV5-1 and TRBJ2-1; TRBD2 is a possible D gene (5 bases). V was clipped by 3 bases and J by 2 bases, with 15 bases between them. This CDR3 spans 16 amino acids. Germline loops: CDR1 SGHRS, CDR2 YFSETQ. In nucleotides, the CDR3 is TGCGCCAGCAGCTCTGGGGAGAGGGCAGCCTACAATGAGCAGTTCTTC. It codes for CASSSGERAAYNEQFF.

This chain uses TRBV27 with TRBJ1-6; weak D call: TRBD1 (6 bases). Deletions cut 6 bases from V and 10 bases from J, with 13 bases between. Looked up from germline, CDR1 is MNHEY and CDR2 is SMNVEV (reference sequence). The CDR3 is made up of 13 amino acids. The CDR3 is CASSLGGGSPLHF. In nucleotides, the CDR3 is TGTGCCAGCAGCCTCGGGGGCGGCTCACCCCTCCACTTT.

The chain joins TRBV2 to TRBJ2-7, with 14 bases lining up with TRBD2. In germline, CDR1 is SNHLY, CDR2 FYNNEI. The CDR3 covers 21 residues. V was pared by 2 bases and J by 1 base, with 16 bases of the junction left unmatched. The CDR3, as DNA: TGTGCCAGCAGTGAATCACCGGGACTAGCGGGGGCCGCCCTGAGGTCCTACGAGCAGTACTTC. Translation: CASSESPGLAGAALRSYEQYF.

The chain employs TRBV29-1 and TRBJ2-3; a weak D match, TRBD2 (5 bases). V was pared by 7 bases and J by 3 bases, with 20 bases between. The CDR3 has 15 residues. The germline gives CDR1 SQVTM, CDR2 ANQGSEA. The DNA of the CDR3 is TGCAGCGCCGAAGCCCGGGAACTAGTAACAGATACGCAGTATTTT. It codes for CSAEARELVTDTQYF.

There are a few counts of this clonotype. The chain joins TRBV3-1 to TRBJ2-3; D ambiguous. The CDR3 is 13 residues long. Germline V gene sequence: CDR1 LGHDT, CDR2 YNNKEL (reference sequence). V was clipped by 3 bases and J by 8 bases, with 12 bases between them. In DNA form, the CDR3 reads TGTGCCAGCAGCCACGATGCGGTCATTACGCAGTATTTT. This translates into CASSHDAVITQYF.

To note about this clonotype: A much larger clone sits a single nucleotide away, making a read error possible. The gene calls are TRBV29-1 and TRBJ2-5; 11 bases are a match to TRBD1. Near its end, the DNA agrees better with TRBJ2-7, so the J call may be wrong. The CDR3 is made up of 14 amino acids. CDR1 and CDR2 (germline): SQVTM, ANQGSEA. The CDR3, as DNA: TGCAGCGTTGCCCGGACAGGGGGCTGGTACGAGCAGTACTTC. Residues: CSVARTGGWYEQYF.

This clonotype was counted between two and nine times. This rearrangement joins TRBV7-6 to TRBJ2-1; 7 nucleotides line up with TRBD2. Germline lookup yields CDR1 SGHVS and CDR2 FNYEAQ. J lost 8 bases, V lost 5 bases, and 18 bases had no gene match. The CDR3 has 17 amino acids. CDR3 region: CASSNAWGGTSSDEQFF. Here the CDR3 DNA reads TGTGCCAGCAGCAACGCTTGGGGGGGAACCTCCTCTGATGAGCAGTTCTTC.

The chain combines TRBV20-1 with TRBJ2-5, with D perhaps matching TRBD2 (6 bases). CDR3 size: 18 residues. The V and J ends lost 0 bases and 4 bases respectively, with 24 bases between them. Germline CDR1 is DFQATT and CDR2 is SNEGSKA (reference sequence). The CDR3, as DNA: TGCAGTGCTAGAGACTATGGGGGGAACCTCAGACGGACAGAGACCCAGTACTTC. It codes for CSARDYGGNLRRTETQYF.

The chain combines TRBV11-1 with TRBJ2-1, with 11 bases that match TRBD2. This CDR3 comprises 23 residues. V lost 1 base, J lost 0 bases, and 20 bases stayed unmatched. Germline assignment: CDR1 SGHAT and CDR2 FQDESV (reference sequence). CDR3 coding DNA: TGTGCCAGCAGCTTAGGGACAGGCCACCCGGGACTAGCGGCGTCGAGCTCCTACAATGAGCAGTTCTTC. This gives the protein CASSLGTGHPGLAASSSYNEQFF.

V gene TRBV28 combines with J gene TRBJ1-6, with 7 positions matching TRBD1. The CDR3 is 15 amino acids. Per germline, CDR1 MDHEN and CDR2 SYDVKM. The V and J ends lost 10 bases and 4 bases, in that order; junction bases with no gene match: 10. The CDR3 reads CATDSRQGYNSPLHF. In DNA, the CDR3 is TGTGCCACCGATTCCAGACAGGGATATAATTCACCCCTCCACTTT. The complete variable domain, with remaining parts taken from reference TRBV28 and TRBJ1-6, reads DVKVTQSSRYLVKRTGEKVFLECVQDMDHENMFWYRQDPGLGLRLIYFSYDVKMKEKGDIPEGYSVSREKKERFSLILESASTNQTSMYLCATDSRQGYNSPLHFGNGTRLTVT.

This clonotype came up a few times. The chain links TRBV4-2 to TRBJ1-4; TRBD1 matches 7 bases. The germline V gene has CDR1 LGHNA and CDR2 YNFKEQ. The V segment lost 0 bases and the J segment 5 bases; nucleotides outside the gene matches: 3. The CDR3 is made up of 15 amino acids. CDR3 bases: TGTGCCAGCAGCCAAGACGGGACAGAGAATGAAAAACTGTTTTTT. Translation gives CASSQDGTENEKLFF.

This clonotype was found a few times. J is TRBJ2-5 and V is TRBV15; TRBD2 might be the D (6 bases). With the DNA end fitting TRBJ2-7 better, the J assignment may be wrong. This CDR3 is built from 14 residues. Germline V gives CDR1 LNHNV, CDR2 YYDKDF (reference sequence). In nucleotides, the CDR3 is TGTGCCACCAGCAGAGCGGGAGCTCACCACGAGCAGTACTTC. This codes for CATSRAGAHHEQYF.